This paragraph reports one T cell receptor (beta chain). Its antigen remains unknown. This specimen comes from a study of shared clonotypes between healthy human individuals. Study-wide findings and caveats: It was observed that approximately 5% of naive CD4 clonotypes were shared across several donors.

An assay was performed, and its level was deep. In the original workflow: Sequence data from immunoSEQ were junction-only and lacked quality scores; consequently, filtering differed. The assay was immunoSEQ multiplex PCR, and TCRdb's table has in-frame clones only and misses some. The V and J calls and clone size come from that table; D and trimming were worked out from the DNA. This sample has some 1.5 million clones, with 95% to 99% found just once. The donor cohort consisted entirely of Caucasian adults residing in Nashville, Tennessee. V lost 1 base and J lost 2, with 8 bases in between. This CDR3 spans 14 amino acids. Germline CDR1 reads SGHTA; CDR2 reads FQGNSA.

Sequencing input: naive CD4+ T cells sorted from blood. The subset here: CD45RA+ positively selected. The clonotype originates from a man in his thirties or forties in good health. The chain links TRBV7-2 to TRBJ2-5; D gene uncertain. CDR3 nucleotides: TGTGCCAGCAGCTTAGTGCTAGTACAAGAGACCCAGTACTTC. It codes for CASSLVLVQETQYF.